This passage covers 13 T cell receptor beta chains from one sample sequenced in a study of blood T cells in healthy people across ages. A second 7 to 11 cycle PCR used barcoded and J-beta primers. From the 5' RACE reads, TCRdb called clonotypes with MiXCR, one entry per CDR3 protein. Seen here are 270,000 or so distinct CDR3 sequences, roughly a quarter observed once, and the top ten hold over 25%. Sequencing used blood. The receptors were gathered from a woman between 65 and 79 years old in good health.

This clonotype has more than one count but fewer than ten. This chain joins TRBV18 and TRBJ2-5; D not resolved. CDR3 length: 13 residues. Germline V gene lookup returns CDR1 KGHSH and CDR2 LQKENI. The V gene lost 3 bases and the J gene lost 3 bases, with 8 bases spanning the gap. This chain's CDR3 is CASSPIQEETQYF. The CDR3 nucleotides are TGTGCCAGCTCACCGATCCAGGAAGAGACCCAGTACTTC.

The genes are TRBV6-1 and TRBJ2-5, with TRBD2 matching 8 bases. After removal of 7 bases from V and 5 bases from J, the junction contained 6 bases not matched to a gene. This CDR3 is 13 amino acids long. Per the germline V gene, CDR1 is MNHNS and CDR2 is SASEGT. The CDR3 DNA reads as TGTGCCAGCATGACTAGCGTTGGGGAGACCCAGTACTTC. It is translated as CASMTSVGETQYF.

The V call is TRBV18, the J call TRBJ2-5; D uncertain. Germline values: CDR1 KGHSH, CDR2 LQKENI. With 2 bases removed from V and 4 bases from J, the gap between germline ends came to 2 bases. The CDR3 sequence is 11 residues long. The CDR3 DNA reads TGTGCCAGCTCACCAGCAGAGACCCAGTACTTC. Translated: CASSPAETQYF. The entire variable domain, with the rest obtained from reference TRBV18 and TRBJ2-5, is as follows: NAGVMQNPRHLVRRRGQEARLRCSPMKGHSHVYWYRQLPEEGLKFMVYLQKENIIDESGMPKERFSAEFPKEGPSILRIQQVVRGDSAAYFCASSPAETQYFGPGTRLLVL.

The chain couples TRBV20-1 to TRBJ2-5; D unclear. The last part of the DNA fits TRBJ2-1 better; the J call may be wrong. Germline V gene lookup returns CDR1 DFQATT and CDR2 SNEGSKA (reference sequence). The CDR3 length is 16 residues. CDR3 DNA: TGCAGTGCTAGAGATCCCTCCAAGTATGCTGGCAATGAGCAGTTCTTC. Amino acid sequence: CSARDPSKYAGNEQFF.

There are a few counts of this clonotype. The V call is TRBV7-3, the J call TRBJ1-6; D possibly corresponds to TRBD1 (6 bases). The CDR3 is 16 residues long. The germline V gene encodes CDR1 SGHTA and CDR2 FQGTGA. With 1 base removed from V and 7 bases from J, the gap between germline ends came to 14 bases. CDR3 nucleotide sequence: TGTGCCAGCAGCTTAAACCCAGGGGCCGTCAATTCACCCCTCCACTTT. Protein: CASSLNPGAVNSPLHF.

The count of this clonotype is one. The V gene is TRBV29-1, the J gene TRBJ2-3; D is undetermined. The CDR3 has 13 residues. The germline CDR1 and CDR2 sequences are SQVTM and ANQGSEA. V lost 6 bases and J lost 2, with 12 bases in between. CDR3 DNA sequence: TGCAGCGTCTTACGGATACTCACAGATACGCAGTATTTT. Protein sequence: CSVLRILTDTQYF.

The chain uses TRBV4-1 and TRBJ2-3; 7 nucleotides agree with TRBD1. Germline V gives CDR1 MGHRA, CDR2 YSYEKL. This CDR3 is 16 amino acids long. V was clipped by 0 bases and J by 0 bases; unmatched bases: 3. The CDR3 reads CASSQDRQGSTDTQYF. CDR3 bases: TGCGCCAGCAGCCAAGACAGACAGGGAAGCACAGATACGCAGTATTTT.

This clonotype was recorded at least ten times. The CDR3 nucleotides are TGTGCCAGCAGCCCCTGGTGGGTTAGCGGGAGTTCTGGGGCCAACGTCCTGACTTTC. Protein sequence: CASSPWWVSGSSGANVLTF. The V and J genes are TRBV7-6 and TRBJ2-6; 9 nucleotides match TRBD2. CDR3 length equals 19 residues. Germline V gene lookup returns CDR1 SGHVS and CDR2 FNYEAQ. J was trimmed by 1 base and V by 5 bases; bases with no gene match: 12.

This clonotype appeared many times. The chain has TRBV6-1 and TRBJ2-4, with D hard to call. This CDR3 spans 16 amino acids. The V and J ends lost 3 bases and 0 bases respectively, with 12 bases between them. In germline, CDR1 is MNHNS, CDR2 SASEGT. CDR3 in amino acids: CASSDSRTLAKNIQYF. In DNA, the CDR3 is TGTGCCAGCAGTGATTCCAGGACGCTAGCCAAAAACATTCAGTACTTC.

The J gene is TRBJ2-5, the V gene TRBV28; 7 bases are shared with TRBD1. The CDR3 has 13 amino acids. Germline assignment: CDR1 MDHEN and CDR2 SYDVKM. The V and J ends lost 6 bases and 5 bases, in that order; junction bases with no gene match: 6. The CDR3, as DNA: TGTGCCAGCAGGCTAACAGGGGACGAGACCCAGTACTTC. Its translation: CASRLTGDETQYF.

The chain uses TRBV7-2 and TRBJ2-5; 8 positions agree with TRBD2. CDR1 and CDR2 (germline): SGHTA, FQGNSA. V shed 3 bases and J 5 bases; nucleotides not matched to a gene: 17. The CDR3 length is 18 residues. Here the CDR3 DNA reads TGTGCCAGCAGCTTCTCGGGACTAGAGAGGATTGTGCAGGAGACCCAGTACTTC. It translates to CASSFSGLERIVQETQYF.

The chain links TRBV6-1 to TRBJ2-3, with 10 bases lining up with TRBD2. The CDR3 is 14 amino acids. Unmatched junction bases numbered 5, after V lost 7 bases and J lost 4 bases. Germline CDR1 and CDR2: MNHNS and SASEGT. CDR3 protein: CASISGRKADTQYF. DNA of the CDR3: TGTGCCAGCATTAGCGGGAGGAAAGCAGATACGCAGTATTTT.

This clonotype was counted a few times. V gene TRBV20-1 combines with J gene TRBJ2-1; 9 bases align to TRBD1. This CDR3 contains 13 residues. The V gene's germline CDR1 is DFQATT and CDR2 SNEGSKA (reference sequence). The V gene end was trimmed by 6 bases and the J gene end by 3 bases; junction bases not matched to a gene: 3. In DNA form, the CDR3 reads TGCAGTGCCGGGACAGGGATCTACAATGAGCAGTTCTTC. This translates into CSAGTGIYNEQFF.